One and the same sample provided the 20 T cell receptor beta chains below, sequenced in a study of T cells in localized non-small cell lung cancer. The assay was immunoSEQ multiplex PCR, and TCRdb's table has in-frame clones only and misses some. The data show about 74,000 clones, about 88% seen once. Sequencing was performed on peripheral blood, taken before any cancer treatment. These receptors originate from a female donor over 55 with stage I lung adenocarcinoma.

This chain connects TRBV9 to TRBJ1-3; 8 bases fit TRBD1. The CDR3 runs to 17 residues. Per germline, CDR1 SGDLS and CDR2 YYNGEE. V trimming: 3 bases; J trimming: 1 base; junction bases outside the gene matches: 9. The CDR3 region is CASSETGGISSGNTIYF. Written as DNA, the CDR3 is TGTGCCAGCAGCGAAACAGGGGGTATTAGTTCTGGAAACACCATATATTTT. Combining the CDR3 with reference TRBV9 and TRBJ1-3 gives the whole variable domain DSGVTQTPKHLITATGQRVTLRCSPRSGDLSVYWYQQSLDQGLQFLIQYYNGEERAKGNILERFSAQQFPDLHSELNLSSLELGDSALYFCASSETGGISSGNTIYFGEGSWLTVV.

V and J are TRBV5-1 and TRBJ2-5; D unclear. The germline V gene encodes CDR1 SGHRS and CDR2 YFSETQ. V lost 3 bases and J 2 bases, leaving 8 bases between the germline ends. The CDR3 totals 13 residues. The DNA for the CDR3 is TGCGCCAGCAGCTACACCAGTCAAGAGACCCAGTACTTC. It translates to CASSYTSQETQYF.

This chain links TRBV19 with TRBJ1-5; D possibly corresponds to TRBD1 (5 bases). The CDR3 spans 15 residues. The germline gives CDR1 LNHDA, CDR2 SQIVND (reference sequence). Trimming took off 3 bases at V and 6 bases at J, with 15 bases between the two ends. In DNA, the CDR3 is TGTGCCAGTAGTATTGGAGGGGCCCGGGGTCAGCCCCAGCATTTT. Its translation is CASSIGGARGQPQHF.

V gene TRBV6-5 combines with J gene TRBJ2-7, with 9 bases matching TRBD1. V gave up 5 bases and J gave up 2 bases; unmatched junction bases: 7. Germline lookup yields CDR1 MNHEY and CDR2 SVGAGI. There are 15 residues in the CDR3. CDR3: CASSQGQGGTYEQYF. The CDR3 DNA sequence: TGTGCCAGCAGTCAGGGACAGGGAGGGACCTACGAGCAGTACTTC.

The gene calls are TRBV27 and TRBJ1-5; D gene ambiguous. Germline loops: CDR1 MNHEY, CDR2 SMNVEV (reference sequence). This CDR3 has 13 residues. Trimming stripped 2 bases from V and 6 bases from J, with 8 bases between. In nucleotides, the CDR3 is TGTGCCAGCAGTTTAAAGGTTAGTCAGCCCCAGCATTTT. Its protein is CASSLKVSQPQHF.

The chain links TRBV27 to TRBJ1-1, with D unclear. V shed 6 bases and J shed 0 bases, with 17 bases lying between them. CDR1 and CDR2 from the germline V gene are MNHEY and SMNVEV (reference sequence). This CDR3 contains 16 residues. CDR3 sequence: CASSSGWAGVNTEAFF. The CDR3 DNA reads as TGTGCCAGCAGCTCTGGTTGGGCCGGGGTGAACACTGAAGCTTTCTTT.

The V and J genes are TRBV13 and TRBJ2-2; D possibly corresponds to TRBD1 (7 bases). CDR3 size: 16 residues. Trimming left V 5 bases short and J 5 bases short, with 18 bases between. Germline V gives CDR1 PRHDT, CDR2 FYEKMQ (reference sequence). CDR3 residues: CASSPRPGGGTGELFF. In nucleotides, the CDR3 is TGTGCCAGCAGCCCCCGGCCAGGGGGAGGAACCGGGGAGCTGTTTTTT.

The V and J genes are TRBV5-4 and TRBJ2-5, with TRBD2 as a possible D gene (6 bases). This CDR3 comprises 15 residues. The ends were cut back, 0 bases at V and 1 base at J, with 10 bases in the middle. Germline CDR1 and CDR2: SGHNT and YYREEE (reference sequence). The CDR3 is CASSLDGGAQETQYF. The CDR3 DNA is TGTGCCAGCAGCTTGGATGGCGGGGCCCAAGAGACCCAGTACTTC.

The chain uses TRBV5-1 and TRBJ2-7; 8 nucleotides agree with TRBD2. Looked up from germline, CDR1 is SGHRS and CDR2 is YFSETQ. The CDR3 has 15 amino acids. Unmatched junction bases numbered 13, after V lost 4 bases and J lost 7 bases. CDR3 amino acids: CASSPQGSGGREQYF. In nucleotides, the CDR3 is TGCGCCAGCAGCCCCCAGGGCAGCGGGGGCCGGGAGCAGTACTTC.

V is TRBV7-9 and J is TRBJ1-1; D gene uncertain. There are 11 residues in the CDR3. Germline values: CDR1 SEHNR, CDR2 FQNEAQ (reference sequence). V lost 3 bases, J lost 10 bases, and 9 bases lay in between. The CDR3 DNA is TGTGCCAGCAGCTTGGCGGTAGGAGCTTTCTTT. It yields the protein CASSLAVGAFF.

The chain links TRBV14 to TRBJ1-2, with no clear D. The CDR3 has 13 residues. Germline-derived CDR1 and CDR2 are SGHDN and FVKESK. Deletions cut 0 bases from V and 8 bases from J, with 10 bases between. CDR3 protein: CASSQEPLWGYTF. CDR3 DNA: TGTGCCAGCAGCCAAGAACCGCTATGGGGCTACACCTTC.

V and J are TRBV27 and TRBJ1-3; D not resolved. Germline V gene sequence: CDR1 MNHEY, CDR2 SMNVEV (reference sequence). The CDR3 runs 13 residues. V dropped 2 bases and J dropped 1 base, with 3 bases sitting between them. CDR3 in amino acids: CASSLGSGNTIYF. The CDR3 coding sequence is TGTGCCAGCAGTTTAGGATCTGGAAACACCATATATTTT.

The chain uses TRBV6-1 and TRBJ2-3, with D possibly matching TRBD1 (5 bases). CDR1 is MNHNS and CDR2 is SASEGT in the germline V gene. V was clipped by 3 bases and J by 3 bases, with 16 bases between them. This CDR3 is built from 16 residues. In DNA form, the CDR3 reads TGTGCCAGCAGTGACCCAGGGCGCGGTGGGACAGATACGCAGTATTTT. Translated: CASSDPGRGGTDTQYF.

This sequence joins TRBV18 and TRBJ2-3; D possibly corresponds to TRBD2 (6 bases). Germline lookup yields CDR1 KGHSH and CDR2 LQKENI. The CDR3 is 14 residues long. V was shortened by 3 bases and J by 0 bases, with 7 bases between the two germline ends. CDR3 bases: TGTGCCAGCTCACCGGGGACTAGCACAGATACGCAGTATTTT. It yields the protein CASSPGTSTDTQYF.

V gene TRBV2 combines with J gene TRBJ2-5, with 8 bases matching TRBD2. The CDR3 consists of 15 residues. V lost 2 bases, J lost 5 bases, and 7 bases stayed unmatched. Germline assignment: CDR1 SNHLY and CDR2 FYNNEI. This chain's CDR3 is CASSERGGAVETQYF. CDR3 DNA sequence: TGTGCCAGCAGTGAACGGGGGGGGGCCGTGGAGACCCAGTACTTC. Together with reference TRBV2 and TRBJ2-5, the CDR3 gives the full variable domain: EPEVTQTPSHQVTQMGQEVILRCVPISNHLYFYWYRQILGQKVEFLVSFYNNEISEKSEIFDDQFSVERPDGSNFTLKIRSTKLEDSAMYFCASSERGGAVETQYFGPGTRLLVL.

The CDR3 sequence is CASKTGGSVSGYTF. Written as DNA, the CDR3 is TGTGCCAGTAAGACAGGGGGTAGCGTGTCGGGCTACACCTTC. This chain joins TRBV19 and TRBJ1-2; 9 bases line up with TRBD1. V shed 7 bases and J 8 bases; nucleotides not matched to a gene: 11. CDR1 is LNHDA and CDR2 is SQIVND in the germline V gene (reference sequence). CDR3 length: 14 amino acids.

This sequence joins TRBV7-2 and TRBJ2-3; D is uncertain. V shed 2 bases and J shed 0 bases, with 12 bases lying between them. This CDR3 region has 16 residues. Per germline, CDR1 SGHTA and CDR2 FQGNSA. The CDR3 loop is CASSLQYGLSTDTQYF. The CDR3 DNA sequence: TGTGCCAGCAGCTTACAATACGGGTTAAGCACAGATACGCAGTATTTT.

The V call is TRBV5-1, the J call TRBJ2-1; 7 bases align to TRBD2. The ends lost 0 bases at V and 9 bases at J; junction bases unmatched: 6. This CDR3 spans 14 amino acids. Germline assignment: CDR1 SGHRS and CDR2 YFSETQ. The CDR3, as DNA: TGCGCCAGCAGCTTGGTTGCGGGAGAAAGTGAGCAGTTCTTC. Encoded protein: CASSLVAGESEQFF.

This sequence joins TRBV14 and TRBJ2-3; D might be TRBD1 or TRBD2, each matching 6 bases. This CDR3 region has 15 residues. V was clipped by 1 base and J by 5 bases, with 13 bases between them. Germline values: CDR1 SGHDN, CDR2 FVKESK. CDR3 in amino acids: CASSQAGAGGDTQYF. For the CDR3, the DNA is TGTGCCAGCAGCCAAGCGGGGGCCGGGGGAGATACGCAGTATTTT.

The V gene is TRBV7-2, the J gene TRBJ1-2, with no clear D. CDR1 and CDR2 (germline): SGHTA, FQGNSA. V was pared by 3 bases and J by 3 bases, with 8 bases between. The CDR3 extends over 13 amino acids. For the CDR3, the DNA is TGTGCCAGCAGCTTGGAACGAGACTATGGCTACACCTTC. Translating gives CASSLERDYGYTF.